A selection of T cell receptor beta chains follows, all from one sample in a study of T cells in Graves' hyperthyroidism and ophthalmopathy. TCRdb reanalysed the multiplex PCR reads using MiXCR and keeps one entry per CDR3 protein. Of around 760,000 distinct CDR3 sequences in the sample, under 45% were seen once. The source material was blood. The receptors were gathered from a woman aged 40 to 55 with Graves' hyperthyroidism. Each CDR3 is given without its conserved first and last residue.

v_gene,j_gene,CDR3aa
TRBV19,TRBJ2-3,AIGDRDTQY
TRBV20-1,TRBJ1-5,SARNRDAWSPQH
TRBV7-3,TRBJ2-5,ASSLTTAETQY
TRBV7-9,TRBJ2-2,ASRKKDGGIESGELF
TRBV2,TRBJ2-7,AISDPGGASPYEQY
TRBV7-8,TRBJ1-2,ASSLGGTGGGDNYGYT
TRBV29-1,TRBJ1-1,SVARDSEAF
TRBV12-3/TRBV12-4,TRBJ1-4,ASKRRGAANEKLF
TRBV7-2,TRBJ2-7,ASSLRGTRYEQY
TRBV7-9,TRBJ1-3,ASSSQEGNTIY
TRBV7-2,TRBJ2-5,ASSLGLAGGETQY
TRBV9,TRBJ2-7,ASSSTSGKSYEQY
TRBV12-3/TRBV12-4,TRBJ1-5,ASRRDGNQPQH
TRBV29-1,TRBJ2-5,SVEVQLQETQY
TRBV30,NA,AWSIDWTGSAYEQY
TRBV7-2,TRBJ1-4,ASSSYRAPPEKLF
TRBV10-3,TRBJ1-3,AIRPEGTIY
TRBV7-9,TRBJ1-3,ASGRTGVGFSGNTIY
TRBV12-3/TRBV12-4,TRBJ2-7,ASSFGGPREQY
TRBV24-1,TRBJ1-5,ATSDGGISNQPQH
TRBV9,TRBJ1-4,ASSVTGGNEKLF
TRBV2,TRBJ1-5,ASTAGVGQPQH
TRBV19,TRBJ1-5,ASSGTHNQPQH
TRBV10-3,TRBJ1-1,ASSYRGQGNTEAF
TRBV6-5,TRBJ1-2,ASSGSRQGGRYGYT
TRBV6-5,TRBJ2-7,ASSQFLAVVGEQY
TRBV5-8,TRBJ2-5,ASSSRTGGVGETQY
TRBV10-2,TRBJ1-2,ASSPLPGTGTTNYGYT
TRBV6-5,TRBJ2-7,ASSYIRGQY
TRBV19,TRBJ1-2,ASSVDRRNYGYT
TRBV19,TRBJ1-5,ASRGEGDQPQH
TRBV7-9,TRBJ2-5,ASSLSGGKGETQY
TRBV29-1,TRBJ1-1,SVVSRTPGTEAF
TRBV20-1,TRBJ2-7,SARSTGVTDEQY
TRBV29-1,TRBJ2-3,SVEGRKNGDTQY
TRBV20-1,TRBJ1-5,SARKGTLILEPQH
TRBV6-2/TRBV6-3,TRBJ2-7,ASREQY
TRBV6-5,TRBJ1-2,ASSYAYQTGNYGYT
TRBV9,TRBJ1-1,ASSPGGDMNTEAF
TRBV10-1,TRBJ2-3,ATTEGQGTDTQY
TRBV7-3,TRBJ2-1,ASSQEQAELSYNEQF
TRBV6-1,TRBJ1-1,ASSEWDSTEAF
TRBV7-9,TRBJ1-2,ASSQLFYGYT
TRBV6-2/TRBV6-3,TRBJ1-6,ASSYQISPLH
TRBV7-2,TRBJ2-2,ASSPSGTALTGELF
TRBV6-5,TRBJ2-2,ASRPPETNTGELF
TRBV7-2,TRBJ2-7,ASSRQGTTGEQY
TRBV5-4,TRBJ1-2,ASSSIRGGLGGQHYGYT
TRBV7-9,TRBJ2-5,AISPRDPEGTQY
TRBV19,TRBJ2-7,ASSIKGTSYEQY